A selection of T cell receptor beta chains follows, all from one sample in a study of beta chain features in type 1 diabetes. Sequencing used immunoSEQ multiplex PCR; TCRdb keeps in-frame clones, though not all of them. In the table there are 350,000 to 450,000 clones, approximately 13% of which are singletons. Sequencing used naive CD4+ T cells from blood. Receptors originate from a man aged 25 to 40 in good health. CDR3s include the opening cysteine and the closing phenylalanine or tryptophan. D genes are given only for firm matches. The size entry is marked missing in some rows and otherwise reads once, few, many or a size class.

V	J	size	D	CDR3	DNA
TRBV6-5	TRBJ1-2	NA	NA	CATMDPGSYGYTF	TGTGCCACCATGGACCCGGGGTCCTATGGCTACACCTTC
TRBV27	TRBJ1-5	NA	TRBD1	CASSSRQGQRPQHF	TGTGCCAGCAGTTCCAGACAGGGCCAAAGGCCCCAGCATTTT
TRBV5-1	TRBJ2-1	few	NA	CASSLALNEQFF	TGCGCCAGCAGCTTGGCCCTCAATGAGCAGTTCTTC
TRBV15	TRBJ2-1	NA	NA	CATSMLRDEQFF	TGTGCCACCAGCATGCTGAGAGATGAGCAGTTCTTC
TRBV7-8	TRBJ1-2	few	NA	CASSSSGGNYGYTF	TGTGCCAGCAGCTCCAGCGGAGGCAACTATGGCTACACCTTC
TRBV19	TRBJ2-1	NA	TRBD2	CASSSSGRIGNEQFF	TGTGCCAGTAGTAGTAGCGGGAGAATAGGTAATGAGCAGTTCTTC
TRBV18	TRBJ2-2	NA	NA	CASSPLAQNLGELFF	TGTGCCAGCTCACCCTTGGCACAGAACCTCGGGGAGCTGTTTTTT
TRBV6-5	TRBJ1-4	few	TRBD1	CASSYSGTGDEKLFF	TGTGCCAGCAGTTACTCCGGGACAGGGGACGAAAAACTGTTTTTT
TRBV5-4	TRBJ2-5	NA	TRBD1	CASSYRGRETQYF	TGTGCCAGCAGCTATAGGGGGCGGGAGACCCAGTACTTC
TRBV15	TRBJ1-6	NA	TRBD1	CATSREQGGSPLHF	TGTGCCACCAGCAGAGAACAGGGGGGTTCACCCCTCCACTTT
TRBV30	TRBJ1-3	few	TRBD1	CAWSVRQGAGNTIYF	TGTGCCTGGAGTGTTCGACAGGGTGCGGGAAACACCATATATTTT
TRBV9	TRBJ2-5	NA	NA	CASSLGTNQETQYF	TGTGCCAGCAGCCTCGGGACAAATCAAGAGACCCAGTACTTC
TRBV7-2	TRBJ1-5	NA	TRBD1	CASSLEGTGSRPQHF	TGTGCCAGCAGCTTAGAAGGGACAGGGAGTCGGCCCCAGCATTTT
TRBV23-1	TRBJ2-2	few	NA	CASSPGWRRGELFF	TGCGCCAGCAGCCCGGGCTGGAGAAGGGGGGAGCTGTTTTTT
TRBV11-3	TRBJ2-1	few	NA	CASSLEGGVIYNEQFF	TGTGCCAGCAGCTTAGAGGGGGGCGTTATCTACAATGAGCAGTTCTTC
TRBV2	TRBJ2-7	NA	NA	CASSERHEQYF	TGTGCCAGCAGTGAGAGGCACGAGCAGTACTTC
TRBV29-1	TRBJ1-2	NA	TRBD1	CSVDRGLEGYTF	TGCAGCGTCGACAGGGGGCTGGAGGGCTACACCTTC
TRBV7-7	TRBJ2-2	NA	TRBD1	CASSSSRDRVNTGELFF	TGTGCTAGCAGCTCTAGCCGGGACAGGGTTAACACCGGGGAGCTGTTTTTT
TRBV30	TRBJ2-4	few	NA	CAWSKGTTLKNIQYF	TGTGCCTGGAGTAAAGGGACAACACTCAAAAACATTCAGTACTTC
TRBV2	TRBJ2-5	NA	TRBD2	CASSVRTSGIWEETQYF	TGTGCCAGCAGTGTGCGGACTAGCGGGATCTGGGAAGAGACCCAGTACTTC
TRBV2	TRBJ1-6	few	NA	CASSVIGSAFHF	TGTGCCAGCAGCGTTATTGGGTCCGCATTCCACTTT
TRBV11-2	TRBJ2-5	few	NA	CASSFHRSRETQYF	TGTGCCAGCAGCTTCCACAGGTCTCGGGAGACCCAGTACTTC